This TCR beta chain was retrieved from a study of blood T cell repertoires in COVID-19. Across the study: Acute and convalescent COVID-19 specimens originated in the United States, Italy and Spain. T cells, B-cell-depleted T cells, or PBMCs provided the cDNA or gDNA that served as material.

CDR1 is GTSNPN and CDR2 is SVGIG in the germline V gene (reference sequence). Losses at the gene ends were 3 bases for V and 3 bases for J; bases not matched to a gene: 10. The CDR3 sequence is 15 residues long. Profiled with immunoSEQ multiplex PCR; TCRdb holds only in-frame clones, not every one. Of around 190,000 clones in the sample, less than 85% were seen once. The sample comprised peripheral blood. The origin of this receptor is a woman between 50 and 59 years old with acute or convalescent COVID-19. The V gene is TRBV30, the J gene TRBJ2-7; the match to TRBD1 covers 8 bases. Written as DNA, the CDR3 is TGTGCCTGGAGAGATGTCAGGGGGCCCGGCTACGAGCAGTACTTC. It is translated as CAWRDVRGPGYEQYF.